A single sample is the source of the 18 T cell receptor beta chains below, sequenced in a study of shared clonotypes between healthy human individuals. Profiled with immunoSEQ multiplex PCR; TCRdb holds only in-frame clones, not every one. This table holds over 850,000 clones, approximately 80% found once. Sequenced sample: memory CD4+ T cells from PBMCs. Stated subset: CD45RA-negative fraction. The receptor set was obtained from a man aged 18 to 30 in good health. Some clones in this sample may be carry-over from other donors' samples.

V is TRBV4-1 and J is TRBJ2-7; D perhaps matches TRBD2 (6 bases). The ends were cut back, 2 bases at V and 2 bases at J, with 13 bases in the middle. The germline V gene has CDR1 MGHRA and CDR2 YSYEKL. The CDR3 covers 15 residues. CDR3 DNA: TGCGCCAGCAGCCAACCCCGGGACTTACCCTACGAGCAGTACTTC. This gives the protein CASSQPRDLPYEQYF.

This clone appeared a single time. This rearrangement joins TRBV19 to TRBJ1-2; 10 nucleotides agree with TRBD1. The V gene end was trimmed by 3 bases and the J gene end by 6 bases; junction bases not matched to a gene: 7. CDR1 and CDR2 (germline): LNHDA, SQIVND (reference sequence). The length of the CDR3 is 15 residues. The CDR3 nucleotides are TGTGCCAGTAGTATCTATTGGGACAGGGGTCATGGCTACACCTTC. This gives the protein CASSIYWDRGHGYTF.

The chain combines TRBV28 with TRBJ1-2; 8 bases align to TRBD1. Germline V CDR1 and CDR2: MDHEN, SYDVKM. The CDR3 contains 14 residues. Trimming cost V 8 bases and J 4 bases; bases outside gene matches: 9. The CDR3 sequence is CASRSGGGGYGYTF. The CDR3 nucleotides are TGTGCCAGCCGATCAGGGGGCGGCGGCTATGGCTACACCTTC.

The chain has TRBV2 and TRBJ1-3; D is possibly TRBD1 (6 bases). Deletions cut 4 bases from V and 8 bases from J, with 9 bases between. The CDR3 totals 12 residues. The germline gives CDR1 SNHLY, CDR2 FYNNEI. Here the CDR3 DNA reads TGTGCCAGCAGTGGGGACACGGACACCATATATTTT. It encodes CASSGDTDTIYF.

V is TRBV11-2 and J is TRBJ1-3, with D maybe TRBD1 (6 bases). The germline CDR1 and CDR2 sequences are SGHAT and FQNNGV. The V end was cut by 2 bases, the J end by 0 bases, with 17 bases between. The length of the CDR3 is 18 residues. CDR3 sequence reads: CASSLREITGSSGNTIYF. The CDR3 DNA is TGTGCCAGCAGCTTAAGGGAAATAACAGGGAGCTCTGGAAACACCATATATTTT.

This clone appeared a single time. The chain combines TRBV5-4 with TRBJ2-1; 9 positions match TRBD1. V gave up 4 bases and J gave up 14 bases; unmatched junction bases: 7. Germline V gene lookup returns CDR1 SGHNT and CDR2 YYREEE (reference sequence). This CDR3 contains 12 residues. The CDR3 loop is CASSLRQGEEFF. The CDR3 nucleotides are TGTGCCAGCAGCCTAAGACAGGGGGAGGAGTTCTTC. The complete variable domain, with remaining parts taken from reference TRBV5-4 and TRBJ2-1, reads ETGVTQSPTHLIKTRGQQVTLRCSSQSGHNTVSWYQQALGQGPQFIFQYYREEENGRGNFPPRFSGLQFPNYSSELNVNALELDDSALYLCASSLRQGEEFFGPGTRLTVL.

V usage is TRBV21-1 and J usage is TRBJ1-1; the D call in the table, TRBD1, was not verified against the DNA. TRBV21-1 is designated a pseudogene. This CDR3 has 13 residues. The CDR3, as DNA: TGTGCCAGCAGCAAAGTACAGCCCACTGAAGCTTTCTTT. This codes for CASSKVQPTEAFF.

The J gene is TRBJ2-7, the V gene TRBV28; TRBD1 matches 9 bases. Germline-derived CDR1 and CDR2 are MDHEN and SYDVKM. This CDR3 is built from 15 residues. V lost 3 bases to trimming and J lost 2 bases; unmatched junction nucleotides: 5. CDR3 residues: CASSFGGQGAYEQYF. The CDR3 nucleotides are TGTGCCAGCAGTTTCGGGGGACAGGGAGCCTACGAGCAGTACTTC.

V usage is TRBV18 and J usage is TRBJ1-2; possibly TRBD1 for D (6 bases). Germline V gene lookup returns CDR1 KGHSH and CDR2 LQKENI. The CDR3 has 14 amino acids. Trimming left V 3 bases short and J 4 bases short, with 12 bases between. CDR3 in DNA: TGTGCCAGCTCACCCGGGAGGGGGATCTATGGCTACACCTTC. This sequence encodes CASSPGRGIYGYTF.

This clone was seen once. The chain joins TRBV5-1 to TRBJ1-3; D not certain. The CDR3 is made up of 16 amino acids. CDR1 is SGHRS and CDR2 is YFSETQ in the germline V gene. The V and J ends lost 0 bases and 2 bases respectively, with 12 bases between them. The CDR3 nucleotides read TGCGCCAGCAGCTTGGCCAATAGGGCCCCTGGAAACACCATATATTTT. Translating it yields CASSLANRAPGNTIYF.

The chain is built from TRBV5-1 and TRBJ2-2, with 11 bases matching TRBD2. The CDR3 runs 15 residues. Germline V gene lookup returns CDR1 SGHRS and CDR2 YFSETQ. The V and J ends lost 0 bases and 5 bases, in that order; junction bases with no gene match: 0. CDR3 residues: CASSLGLAGTGELFF. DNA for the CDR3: TGCGCCAGCAGCTTGGGACTAGCGGGAACCGGGGAGCTGTTTTTT. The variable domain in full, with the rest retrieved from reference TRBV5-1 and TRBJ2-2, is KAGVTQTPRYLIKTRGQQVTLSCSPISGHRSVSWYQQTPGQGLQFLFEYFSETQRNKGNFPGRFSGRQFSNSRSEMNVSTLELGDSALYLCASSLGLAGTGELFFGEGSRLTVL.

The CDR3 sequence is CASSRLGVGETQYF. The CDR3 DNA reads as TGCGCCAGCAGTCGGCTGGGAGTCGGAGAGACCCAGTACTTC. The chain is built from TRBV4-3 and TRBJ2-5; maybe TRBD2 (5 bases). Germline CDR1 and CDR2: LGHNA and YSLEER. The CDR3 runs to 14 residues. With 6 bases removed from V and 4 bases from J, the gap between germline ends came to 15 bases.

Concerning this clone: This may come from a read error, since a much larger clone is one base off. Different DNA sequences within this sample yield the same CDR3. The CDR3 coding sequence is TGCGCCAGCAGCTCGGGGGAGACCCAGTACTTC. Amino acids: CASSSGETQYF. The chain uses TRBV5-1 and TRBJ2-5; TRBD2 is a possible D gene (5 bases). The CDR3 loop spans 11 amino acids. V gave up 3 bases and J gave up 5 bases, with 5 bases separating them. CDR1 SGHRS and CDR2 YFSETQ come from the germline V gene.

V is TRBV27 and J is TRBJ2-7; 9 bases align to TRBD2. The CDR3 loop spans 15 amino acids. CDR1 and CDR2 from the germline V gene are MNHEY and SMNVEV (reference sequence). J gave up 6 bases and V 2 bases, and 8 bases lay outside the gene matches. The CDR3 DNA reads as TGTGCCAGCAGTTTAAATAGCGGGAGCTTAGTCGAGCAGTACTTC. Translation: CASSLNSGSLVEQYF.

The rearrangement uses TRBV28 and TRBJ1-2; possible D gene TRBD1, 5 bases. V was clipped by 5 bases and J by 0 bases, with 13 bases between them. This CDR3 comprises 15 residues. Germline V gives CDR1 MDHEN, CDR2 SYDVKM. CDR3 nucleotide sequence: TGTGCCAGCAGTAGCGGGTCGGGACCTAACTATGGCTACACCTTC. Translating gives CASSSGSGPNYGYTF.

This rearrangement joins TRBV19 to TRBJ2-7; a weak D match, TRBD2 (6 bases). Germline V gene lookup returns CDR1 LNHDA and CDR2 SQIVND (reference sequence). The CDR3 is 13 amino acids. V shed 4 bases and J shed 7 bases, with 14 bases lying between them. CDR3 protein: CASSNRGGGEQYF. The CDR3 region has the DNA TGTGCCAGTAGTAACCGGGGAGGAGGGGAGCAGTACTTC.

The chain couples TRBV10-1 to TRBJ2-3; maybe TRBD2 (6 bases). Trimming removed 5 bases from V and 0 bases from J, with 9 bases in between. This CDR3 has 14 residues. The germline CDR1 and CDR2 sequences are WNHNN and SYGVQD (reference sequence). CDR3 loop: CASSPGTSTDTQYF. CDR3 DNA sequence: TGCGCCAGCAGTCCCGGGACTAGCACAGATACGCAGTATTTT.

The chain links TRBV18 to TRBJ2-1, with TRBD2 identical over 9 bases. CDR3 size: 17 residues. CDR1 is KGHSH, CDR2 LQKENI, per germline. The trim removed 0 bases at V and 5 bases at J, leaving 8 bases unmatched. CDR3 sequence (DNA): TGTGCCAGCTCACCACCTATAAACCGACTAGCGGACAATGAGCAGTTCTTC. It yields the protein CASSPPINRLADNEQFF.